Sequencing of this T cell receptor beta chain was carried out in a study of blood T cell repertoires in COVID-19 (dated by TCRdb to the early 2020s). Context from the whole study: Collaborator samples came from the United States, Italy and Spain and covered acute and convalescent phases of COVID-19. The prospective study material was composed of cDNA or gDNA derived from T cells, B-cell-depleted T cells, or PBMCs. Deeply sampled blood TCRbeta repertoires from subjects exposed to, actively infected with, or recovered from COVID-19 were included in the dataset. The repertoires were released in a freely available public database meant as a resource for research on the immune response to SARS-CoV-2. The samples were drawn from the first 160 participants of the ongoing ImmuneRACE study and from over 950 subjects provided by 6 global collaborators. The sample metadata nearly always contained a de-identified subject ID, COVID-19 status, age in years and sex. HLA class I and class II types, where available, came from metadata supplied by the sample provider rather than from assay-based typing. General study outcomes and caveats: The amount of clinical and demographic metadata varied by source and participant and was provided uncurated.

Via the germline V gene, CDR1 is MRHNA and CDR2 SNTAGT. V lost 6 bases and J lost 4 bases; the stretch between them is 15 bases long. The CDR3 starts with the cysteine, ends with the phenylalanine, and has 14 residues. Only the CDR3 DNA stays, 42 bases, in frame from base 1. The collaborating institutions used their own protocols to collect whole blood in K2EDTA tubes. For TCRbeta analysis, collaborator samples were shipped as frozen whole blood, as isolated PBMCs, or as DNA extracted from either sample type. TCRbeta CDR3 regions were amplified from genomic DNA by means of the immunoSEQ Assay, a bias-controlled multiplex PCR. The authors' analysis ran thus. The number of nucleated cells in each sample was estimated from the amplification of reference gene primers within the assay. Sequence reads were collapsed and filtered to measure the absolute abundance of every unique TCRbeta CDR3 rearrangement. For each sample, productive Simpson clonality was calculated as the square root of Simpson's diversity index over productive rearrangements. The table comes from immuneACCESS by way of TCRdb, which keeps in-frame sequences with V and J called. Part of the clones is missing from these tables; in studies checked, under half for an unresolved V gene and the rest for unknown reasons. The V and J calls and clone size are taken from that table; D and trimming were inferred from the DNA. The sample records 90,000 to 110,000 clones, under 80% of which are singletons. In total, the top ten clones hold roughly a fifth of the sample.

In its sample, this clone was seen a few times. The target of this receptor is not known. Per-nucleotide qualities are absent, and no much larger clonotype sits a single base away. The source is a woman in her sixties or seventies with acute or convalescent COVID-19. The rearrangement joined TRBV6-4 to TRBJ1-1, and TRBD1 may be the D gene, going by 6 matching bases. The specimen sequenced was peripheral blood. The CDR3 in this case is CASRNRVGGTEAFF. The DNA sequence follows: TGTGCCAGCAGGAACAGGGTAGGGGGCACTGAAGCTTTCTTT.